What follows is one T cell receptor (beta chain) and its context. Antigen specificity is unknown. The immunoSEQ assay was version 4, run in survey mode. Using immunoSEQ multiplex PCR, the repertoire was profiled, and TCRdb retains in-frame clones only, with some absent. This sample has around 60,000 clones, with about four fifths found just once. The source of the sample is a study of persistence of HIV-infected CD4 T cells. Notes on the study in general: Compared with CD3/CD28-stimulated cells, CMV- and Gag-responding cells showed lower TCRbeta richness.

An overlapping HIV-1 Gag peptide pool stimulated these cells at approximately 1 ug/peptide/mL. CD40L-negative CD69-negative CD45RO-high memory CD4+ T cells were sorted as populations depleted of antigen-responding cells. Stimulated PBMCs had first been depleted of CD8+ T cells. This receptor was identified in an adult man with HIV who was CMV-seropositive. The material was CD4+ T cells sorted from PBMCs after roughly 17-hour stimulation, obtained from a patient who received antiretroviral therapy.

The DNA for the CDR3 is TGTGCCAGCAGTCTGACAAGATCGAACACTGAAGCTTTCTTT. This sequence encodes CASSLTRSNTEAFF. The chain recombines TRBV6-2 or TRBV6-3 with TRBJ1-1; D not resolved. The germline V gene has CDR1 MNHEY and CDR2 SVGEGT. This CDR3 contains 14 residues. Trimming removed 5 bases at V and 1 base at J, with 11 bases between.